This T cell receptor beta chain was identified in a study of neurological immune-mediated disorders. Whole-study results and caveats: There were no CDR3 amino acid sequences shared by expanded clones across subjects, a result suggesting private repertoires in all groups.

This clonotype was detected a few times. Its target is not known. The ends were cut back, 1 base at V and 5 bases at J, with 17 bases in the middle. In germline, CDR1 is MNHEY, CDR2 SMNVEV (reference sequence). This CDR3 has 16 amino acids. Each CDR3 protein is one row after TCRdb ran MiXCR on the 5' RACE reads. The sample lists fewer than 75,000 distinct CDR3 sequences; less than 5.5% were seen once. For the unsorted libraries, 2 million PBMCs stored at -80 C served as input. Specimen: PBMCs. The receptor's source is a man aged 25 to 45 with multiple sclerosis. This chain joins TRBV27 and TRBJ1-1, with D possibly being TRBD1 (5 bases). The CDR3 is CASSLLAGPASTEAFF. DNA for the CDR3: TGTGCCAGCAGTTTATTAGCAGGGCCGGCGAGTACTGAAGCTTTCTTT.